This T cell receptor beta chain is from a study of shared clonotypes between healthy human individuals. Study-wide background: A few men and two women, aged 18 to 49, were donors. Plates per donor: three CD4 naive, three CD4 memory, two CD8 naive, one CD8 memory. Study results and limitations: Sample collection involved blood only; tissue repertoires are likely different. Approximately 4.9% of naive CD4 clonotypes were shared across several donors.

Of note for this clone: As yet, its antigen is unknown.

Method: immunoSEQ multiplex PCR; TCRdb's copy keeps in-frame clones and lacks some. Here the sample spans 2 million to 2.5 million clones, approximately 95% being singletons. Germline loops: CDR1 MNHNS, CDR2 SASEGT. The CDR3 has 12 residues. V was clipped by 6 bases and J by 5 bases, with 10 bases between them. The rearrangement joins TRBV6-1 to TRBJ1-2; D gene unclear. The material sequenced was naive CD4+ T cells sorted from blood. Subset in this sample: CD45RA+ positively selected. This receptor was taken from a man aged 18-30 years in good health. The CDR3 region is CASSEEWYGYTF. CDR3 sequence (DNA): TGTGCCAGCAGCGAGGAATGGTATGGCTACACCTTC.